Listed below are T cell receptor beta chains from one sample, sequenced in a study of T-cell reconstitution after alpha-beta-depleted transplantation in children. From the PCR reads, TCRdb called clonotypes with MiXCR, one entry per CDR3 protein. This sample yields approximately 170,000 distinct CDR3 sequences, of which 11% are seen a single time; 13% belongs to the top ten. This specimen was PBMCs, taken before TCRalphabeta/CD19-depleted stem cell transplant. These receptors came from a boy between 2 and 15 years old with acute myeloid leukemia, due to receive a stem cell transplant. Both conserved end residues are part of each CDR3. The D gene is left open where the match is weak. Clone size appears in some rows only: once, few, many, or a class for an expanded clone.

CASSLRGANYGYTF | TGTGCCAGCAGCCTCAGGGGAGCTAACTATGGCTACACCTTC | many | TRBJ1-2 | NA | TRBV3-1
CSARDRQETQYF | TGCAGTGCCCGGGACAGACAAGAGACCCAGTACTTC | many | TRBJ2-5 | TRBD1 | TRBV20-1
CASSSTITEAGEVTDTQYF | TGTGCCAGCAGCTCTACCATCACAGAAGCGGGAGAGGTCACTGATACGCAGTATTTT | once | TRBJ2-3 | TRBD2 | TRBV11-1
CASSLEASGDTQYF | TGTGCCAGCAGTTTAGAGGCTAGTGGAGATACGCAGTATTTT | many | TRBJ2-3 | NA | TRBV12-3/TRBV12-4
CASSHTTVFSTDTQYF | TGTGCCAGCAGCCACACAACAGTATTCAGTACAGATACGCAGTATTTT | many | TRBJ2-3 | NA | TRBV7-2
CSAQGGTTDTQYF | TGCAGTGCTCAAGGGGGCACCACAGATACGCAGTATTTT | many | TRBJ2-3 | TRBD1 | TRBV20-1
CASSPHSPGTDTQYF | TGTGCCAGCAGTCCCCACAGCCCGGGCACAGATACGCAGTATTTT | many | TRBJ2-3 | NA | TRBV12-3/TRBV12-4
CSVEDFGRATSEKFRKTQYF | TGCAGCGTTGAAGATTTTGGGCGGGCGACTAGCGAGAAGTTCAGGAAGACCCAGTACTTC | many | TRBJ2-5 | TRBD2 | TRBV29-1
CATSRSRGQGTGEAFF | TGTGCCACCAGCAGATCCAGGGGACAGGGAACAGGCGAAGCTTTCTTT | many | TRBJ1-1 | TRBD1 | TRBV15
CASSLPLGQDTQYF | TGCGCCAGCAGCTTGCCACTGGGGCAAGATACGCAGTATTTT | many | TRBJ2-3 | NA | TRBV5-1
CASSSSRQGGGETQYF | TGTGCCAGCAGTTCCAGCAGACAGGGGGGGGGAGAGACCCAGTACTTC | many | TRBJ2-5 | TRBD1 | TRBV28
CASSSDHQETQYF | TGTGCCAGCAGTTCGGACCACCAAGAGACCCAGTACTTC | many | TRBJ2-5 | NA | TRBV12-3/TRBV12-4
CASSQRVAQGEAFF | TGTGCCAGCAGTCAGAGGGTTGCACAGGGTGAAGCTTTCTTT | few | TRBJ1-1 | NA | TRBV4-2
CASRPSLAYQGNQYF | TGTGCCAGCAGGCCTAGCCTAGCCTATCAGGGGAACCAGTACTTC | many | TRBJ2-5 | NA | TRBV28
CASSTWVAGVGLNEQFF | TGTGCCAGCAGCACCTGGGTAGCGGGAGTTGGGCTAAATGAGCAGTTCTTC | few | TRBJ2-1 | TRBD2 | TRBV7-2
CASVDRIFYGYTF | TGTGCCAGTGTTGACAGGATCTTCTATGGCTACACCTTC | many | TRBJ1-2 | NA | TRBV19
CASSASDPPGEKLFF | TGTGCCAGTAGTGCCTCCGATCCCCCCGGGGAAAAACTGTTTTTT | once | TRBJ1-4 | NA | TRBV19
CASGTSGEEAFF | TGTGCTAGTGGTACGTCTGGGGAAGAAGCTTTCTTT | many | TRBJ1-1 | NA | TRBV12-5
CASSPARAGPVSEQFF | TGTGCCAGCAGCCCAGCTCGGGCAGGGCCGGTGAGTGAGCAGTTCTTC | many | TRBJ2-1 | NA | TRBV7-8
CASSQEWGRDIYNEQFF | TGTGCCAGCAGCCAAGAATGGGGGAGGGATATCTACAATGAGCAGTTCTTC | once | TRBJ2-1 | TRBD2 | TRBV14
CSVEPKETQYF | TGCAGCGTTGAACCAAAAGAGACCCAGTACTTC | many | TRBJ2-5 | NA | TRBV29-1
CASSLDWVSYEQYF | TGTGCCAGCAGTCTAGACTGGGTCTCCTACGAGCAGTACTTC | many | TRBJ2-7 | NA | TRBV28
CASSLPAGLSYEQYF | TGTGCCAGCAGTTTACCAGCGGGGCTCTCCTACGAGCAGTACTTC | many | TRBJ2-7 | TRBD2 | TRBV27
CSARDSEQLPMNTEAFF | TGCAGTGCTAGAGATTCGGAACAGCTCCCAATGAACACTGAAGCTTTCTTT | few | TRBJ1-1 | NA | TRBV20-1
CSVAWGNGYTF | TGCAGCGTTGCCTGGGGGAATGGCTACACCTTC | many | TRBJ1-2 | NA | TRBV29-1
CSKIPTALLNSNEQFF | TGCAGTAAAATCCCCACGGCCCTCTTAAACAGCAATGAGCAGTTCTTC | many | TRBJ2-1 | NA | TRBV20-1
CSAYTGAGSNQPQHF | TGCAGTGCTTATACAGGGGCAGGGAGCAATCAGCCCCAGCATTTT | many | TRBJ1-5 | TRBD1 | TRBV20-1
CAIREPSGANVLTF | TGTGCCATCAGGGAACCCTCTGGGGCCAACGTCCTGACTTTC | NA | TRBJ2-6 | NA | TRBV10-3
CASSESEWRRTEAFF | TGTGCCAGCAGTGAATCTGAGTGGAGACGGACTGAAGCTTTCTTT | many | TRBJ1-1 | NA | TRBV2
CSARDHRRYNEQFF | TGCAGTGCTAGAGATCATCGCAGATACAATGAGCAGTTCTTC | many | TRBJ2-1 | NA | TRBV20-1
CASTTGGGGYTF | TGTGCCAGCACCACCGGGGGGGGTGGCTACACCTTC | many | TRBJ1-2 | NA | TRBV6-5
CASSLILGLNQPQHF | TGTGCCAGCAGCTTGATTCTAGGCCTTAATCAGCCCCAGCATTTT | many | TRBJ1-5 | NA | TRBV5-5
CASSLATQGNPGEQYF | TGCGCCAGCAGCTTGGCCACACAGGGCAATCCTGGGGAGCAGTACTTC | many | TRBJ2-7 | NA | TRBV5-1
CSARDRVGVPNNYGYTF | TGCAGTGCTAGAGATCGGGTAGGGGTCCCTAATAACTATGGCTACACCTTC | many | TRBJ1-2 | NA | TRBV20-1
CASRSSGSGNTIYF | TGCGCCAGCAGGTCCTCGGGCTCTGGAAACACCATATATTTT | many | TRBJ1-3 | NA | TRBV5-1
CATSDLRSDTQYF | TGTGCCACCAGTGATTTACGGAGCGATACGCAGTATTTT | many | TRBJ2-3 | NA | TRBV24-1
CASRLRGDTDTQYF | TGTGCCAGCAGATTAAGGGGAGACACAGATACGCAGTATTTT | many | TRBJ2-3 | NA | TRBV27
CSASPIGGYEQFF | TGCAGTGCTTCCCCTATCGGGGGCTATGAGCAGTTCTTC | many | TRBJ2-1 | NA | TRBV20-1
CASSRPLRGAGGEGANVLTF | TGTGCCAGCAGCAGACCTTTACGAGGAGCAGGAGGTGAGGGGGCCAACGTCCTGACTTTC | many | TRBJ2-6 | NA | TRBV6-2/TRBV6-3
CCARAAGLANTYNEQFF | TGCTGTGCTAGAGCTGCCGGACTAGCCAACACCTACAATGAGCAGTTCTTC | few | TRBJ2-1 | TRBD2 | TRBV20-1
CSARDPSGSSYNEQFF | TGCAGTGCTAGAGATCCCAGCGGGAGCTCCTACAATGAGCAGTTCTTC | many | TRBJ2-1 | TRBD2 | TRBV20-1
CASSLYWGTAYNEQFF | TGTGCCAGCAGCTTATATTGGGGAACCGCCTACAATGAGCAGTTCTTC | many | TRBJ2-1 | NA | TRBV11-2
CASSLVGRIGTDTQYF | TGTGCCAGCAGCTTAGTCGGCAGGATCGGCACAGATACGCAGTATTTT | many | TRBJ2-3 | NA | TRBV7-9
CSASSRTSGVYEQYF | TGCAGTGCTAGTTCCAGGACTAGCGGGGTTTACGAGCAGTACTTC | many | TRBJ2-7 | TRBD2 | TRBV20-1
CASSLGQHEKLFF | TGTGCCAGCAGCTTAGGACAGCATGAAAAACTGTTTTTT | many | TRBJ1-4 | NA | TRBV11-2
CASSPPGLAYNEQFF | TGTGCCAGCTCACCACCGGGACTAGCTTACAATGAGCAGTTCTTC | many | TRBJ2-1 | TRBD2 | TRBV18
CASSPDRRAWGSYNSPLHF | TGTGCCAGCAGCCCCGACAGGAGGGCGTGGGGCTCCTATAATTCACCCCTCCACTTT | NA | TRBJ1-6 | NA | TRBV7-3
CASSFSGGRKNIQYF | TGTGCCAGCAGTTTTTCGGGAGGACGTAAAAACATTCAGTACTTC | many | TRBJ2-4 | TRBD2 | TRBV27
CSAPQAGRPYEQYF | TGCAGTGCTCCCCAGGCGGGACGACCCTACGAGCAGTACTTC | many | TRBJ2-7 | NA | TRBV20-1
CASSEATGIDGYTF | TGTGCCAGCAGTGAAGCGACAGGGATCGATGGCTACACCTTC | many | TRBJ1-2 | TRBD1 | TRBV2
CASSLAWRGYYSYNEQFF | TGCGCCAGCAGCTTGGCCTGGCGCGGGTACTACTCCTACAATGAGCAGTTCTTC | many | TRBJ2-1 | NA | TRBV5-1
CASSFSPDSYGYTF | TGTGCCAGCAGCTTTAGCCCAGATAGCTATGGCTACACCTTC | many | TRBJ1-2 | NA | TRBV7-2
CATSREPSMGGADTEAFF | TGTGCCACCAGCCGAGAACCCTCTATGGGGGGCGCAGACACTGAAGCTTTCTTT | many | TRBJ1-1 | NA | TRBV15
CASSLDRAGNTEAFF | TGTGCCAGCAGCTTGGACAGGGCGGGTAACACTGAAGCTTTCTTT | many | TRBJ1-1 | TRBD1 | TRBV7-3
CASSQDRGGYYNEQFF | TGTGCCAGCAGCCAAGATCGAGGCGGATACTACAATGAGCAGTTCTTC | many | TRBJ2-1 | NA | TRBV3-1